This note documents a single TCR beta chain sequence. The sample comes from a study of technical replicates of blood from a handful of donors. The method was immunoSEQ multiplex PCR; TCRdb's version includes in-frame clones alone and lacks a portion of them. The table lists over 50,000 clones, over 90% of them singletons, with more than 4% in the top ten. This clonotype was sampled from a human donor in good health. Some clones in this sample may be carry-over from other donors' samples. The sequenced material came from PBMCs.

The CDR3 nucleotides read TGTGCCAGCAGCTTGGTAGCGGGAGGGACAGATACGCAGTATTTT. Translation gives CASSLVAGGTDTQYF. J is TRBJ2-3 and V is TRBV5-6; 11 positions match TRBD2. V gave up 0 bases and J gave up 3 bases; unmatched junction bases: 0. The CDR3 loop spans 15 amino acids. The germline V gene has CDR1 SGHDT and CDR2 YYEEEE. The full variable domain, rest sourced from reference TRBV5-6 and TRBJ2-3, is DAGVTQSPTHLIKTRGQQVTLRCSPKSGHDTVSWYQQALGQGPQFIFQYYEEEERQRGNFPDRFSGHQFPNYSSELNVNALLLGDSALYLCASSLVAGGTDTQYFGPGTRLTVL.